This T cell receptor (beta chain) was sequenced in a study of blood T cell repertoires in COVID-19. Study information: Specimens from acute and convalescent COVID-19 originated in the United States, Italy and Spain. In each case, the material was cDNA or gDNA derived from T cells, B-cell-depleted T cells, or PBMCs.

In the original processing: Cell counts per sample came from amplifying reference gene primers. Data came from immunoSEQ multiplex PCR; TCRdb stores just in-frame clones and leaves some out. The DNA was the basis for D and trimming; V, J and clone size are from that table. The repertoire includes roughly 38,000 clones, around 82% of them detected once, and 30% to 40% sits in the top ten. With 1 base clipped from V and 2 bases from J, the junction kept 7 bases outside the gene matches. This CDR3 is built from 16 residues. Per the germline V gene, CDR1 is SGHNT and CDR2 is YENEEA. The sample comprised peripheral blood. This receptor was identified in a man between 40 and 49 years old with active or convalescent COVID-19. This chain links TRBV11-3 with TRBJ1-2; 7 bases align to TRBD1. For the CDR3, the DNA is TGTGCCAGCAGCTTAGGGGGACAGAGCATAAACTATGGCTACACCTTC. Protein: CASSLGGQSINYGYTF.